This paragraph covers one T cell receptor beta chain sequence. Antigen unknown. This record belongs to a study of a mutant IDH1 vaccine in newly diagnosed glioma. Across the whole study: Patients were pretreated with radiotherapy, temozolomide, or both, mostly both. Study findings and constraints: With respect to changes in top peripheral T cell clonotypes, pseudoprogression seemed unrelated. Immune responses arising from the vaccine appeared in 90% to 95% of patients.

Libraries were prepared by immunoSEQ multiplex PCR; TCRdb keeps only in-frame clonotypes and omits some of them. This repertoire shows about 92,000 clones, around four fifths found once; its top ten account for 7% to 9%. Documented time point: baseline, week 1 (first vaccination visit). Treatment defined: pre-vaccination baseline after standard-of-care therapy. J gave up 4 bases and V 4 bases, and 7 bases lay outside the gene matches. The CDR3 is 14 amino acids. Germline V CDR1 and CDR2: SQVTM, ANQGSEA. This sequence originates from a man aged 35 to 55 with glioma. The sample here was PBMCs, taken from a glioma patient treated with radiotherapy, temozolomide or both. The rearrangement uses TRBV29-1 and TRBJ2-3; 8 bases agree with TRBD2. CDR3 DNA sequence: TGCAGCGTTGGGAGGCTAGCGGGTGCAGATACGCAGTATTTT. Amino acids: CSVGRLAGADTQYF.